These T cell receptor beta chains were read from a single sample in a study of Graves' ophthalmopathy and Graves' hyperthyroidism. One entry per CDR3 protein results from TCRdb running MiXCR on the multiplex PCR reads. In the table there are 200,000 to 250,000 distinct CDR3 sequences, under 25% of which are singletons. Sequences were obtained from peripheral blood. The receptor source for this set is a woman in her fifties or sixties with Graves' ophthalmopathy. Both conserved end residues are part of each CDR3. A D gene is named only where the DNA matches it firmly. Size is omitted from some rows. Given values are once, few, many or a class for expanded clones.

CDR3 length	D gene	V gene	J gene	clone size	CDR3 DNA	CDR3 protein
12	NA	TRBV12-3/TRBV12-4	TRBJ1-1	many	TGTGCCAGCAGCTCTCAGGGCACTGAAGCTTTCTTT	CASSSQGTEAFF
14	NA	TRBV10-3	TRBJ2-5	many	TGTGCCATCAGTGAGAGAATACAGGGCGAGACCCAGTACTTC	CAISERIQGETQYF
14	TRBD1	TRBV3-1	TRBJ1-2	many	TGTGCCAGCAGCCCCTCGACAGGGGGTAGGGGCTACACCTTC	CASSPSTGGRGYTF
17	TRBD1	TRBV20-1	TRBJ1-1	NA	TGCAGTGCTAGATCGCCCGGGACAGGGGGACTTGGCACTGAAGCTTTCTTT	CSARSPGTGGLGTEAFF
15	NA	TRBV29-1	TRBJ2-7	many	TGCAGCGTTGAAGAGGGACTGGGTCCCCTCTACGAGCAGTACTTC	CSVEEGLGPLYEQYF
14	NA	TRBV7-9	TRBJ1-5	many	TGTGCCAGCAGCTTAGTCCGGGGCAATCAGCCCCAGCATTTT	CASSLVRGNQPQHF
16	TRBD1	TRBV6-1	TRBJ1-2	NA	TGTGCCAGCAGTCCAACAGGGGGCCGGGTTAACTATGGCTACACCTTC	CASSPTGGRVNYGYTF
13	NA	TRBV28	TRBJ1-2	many	TGTGCCAGCAAGACGTGGGCCCTCTATGGCTACACCTTC	CASKTWALYGYTF
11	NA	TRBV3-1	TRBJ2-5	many	TGTGCCAGCAGCCAAGTAGAGACCCAGTACTTC	CASSQVETQYF
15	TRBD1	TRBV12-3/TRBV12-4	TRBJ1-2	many	TGTGCCAGCAGTTCAACCGGGACAGGGGGCTATGGCTACACCTTC	CASSSTGTGGYGYTF
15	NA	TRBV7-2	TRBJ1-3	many	TGTGCCAGCAGCTTAACAACAGGGACGGGAAACACCATATATTTT	CASSLTTGTGNTIYF
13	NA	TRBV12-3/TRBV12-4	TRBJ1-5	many	TGTGCCAGCAGTCCGGGGCTGACTCAGCCCCAGCATTTT	CASSPGLTQPQHF
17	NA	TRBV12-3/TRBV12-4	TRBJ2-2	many	TGTGCCAGCAGTTTAGAACTGACTAGGTACAACACCGGGGAGCTGTTTTTT	CASSLELTRYNTGELFF
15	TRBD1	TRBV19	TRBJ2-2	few	TGTGCCAGTAGCCGGGGGACAGGGGACACAGGGGAGCTGTTTTTT	CASSRGTGDTGELFF
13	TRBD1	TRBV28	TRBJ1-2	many	TGTGCCAGCATTCTCACAGGGGGCTATGGCTACACCTTC	CASILTGGYGYTF
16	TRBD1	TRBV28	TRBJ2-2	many	TGTGCCAGCAGGGCGAAGGACAGGGCGAGATACGGGGAGCTGTTTTTT	CASRAKDRARYGELFF
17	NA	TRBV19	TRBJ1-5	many	TGTGCCAGTAAGCTAGTTACGGGGGGGATTGGCAATCAGCCCCAGCATTTT	CASKLVTGGIGNQPQHF
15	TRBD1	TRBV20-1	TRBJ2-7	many	TGCAGTGCTAGATATAAACCGGGACAGGGATCGTTGGAGTACTTC	CSARYKPGQGSLEYF
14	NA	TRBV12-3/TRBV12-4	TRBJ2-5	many	TGTGCCAGCAGTTTCAGGACGGACCAAGAGACCCAGTACTTC	CASSFRTDQETQYF
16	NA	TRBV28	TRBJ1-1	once	TGTGCCAGCAGACCTCCCGAGGGCGGCGGCGGCACTGAAGCTTTCTTT	CASRPPEGGGGTEAFF
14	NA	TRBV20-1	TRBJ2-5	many	TGCAGTGCTGAGCGGACGGCCGGGGAGGAGACCCAGTACTTC	CSAERTAGEETQYF
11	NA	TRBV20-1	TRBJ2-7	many	TGCAGTGCTAGAAAGTCCTACGAGCAGTACTTC	CSARKSYEQYF
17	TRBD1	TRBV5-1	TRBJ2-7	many	TGCGCCAGCAGCCCAAGGACAGGGGACGGTCACGCCTACGAGCAGTACTTC	CASSPRTGDGHAYEQYF
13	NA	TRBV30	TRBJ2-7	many	TGTGCCTGGACAGGGGGGCGCCTGGGGGAGCAGTACTTC	CAWTGGRLGEQYF
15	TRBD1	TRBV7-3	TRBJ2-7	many	TGTGCCAGCAGCTTAACAGGGACAGGGTGGGACGAGCAGTACTTC	CASSLTGTGWDEQYF
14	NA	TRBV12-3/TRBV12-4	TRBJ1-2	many	TGTGCCAGCAGGCGGGGTGCAGGGGACTATGGCTACACCTTC	CASRRGAGDYGYTF
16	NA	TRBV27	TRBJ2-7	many	TGTGCCAGCAGTTCCACCCTCTCCAGCGGACCCAACGAGCAGTACTTC	CASSSTLSSGPNEQYF
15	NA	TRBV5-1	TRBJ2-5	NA	TGCGCCAGCAGCTTGGGATTAGTTAGCGGCGAGACCCAGTACTTC	CASSLGLVSGETQYF
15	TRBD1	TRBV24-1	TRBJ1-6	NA	TGTGCCACCAGTTTACGAGGGACAGGGGGTTCACCCCTCCACTTT	CATSLRGTGGSPLHF
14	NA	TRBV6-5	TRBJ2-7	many	TGTGCCAGCAGCCCACCTGGGACCGCTCGCGAGCAGTACTTC	CASSPPGTAREQYF
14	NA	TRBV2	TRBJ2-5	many	TGTGCCAGCAGTTCCAGGACAAGCCAAGAGACCCAGTACTTC	CASSSRTSQETQYF